The present T cell receptor beta chain was sequenced within a study of blood T cell repertoires in COVID-19 (dated by TCRdb to the early 2020s). Study-level background: Samples from collaborators originated in the United States, Italy and Spain and spanned both the acute and convalescent phases of COVID-19. The repertoires were released in a freely available public database intended as a resource for research on the immune response to SARS-CoV-2. Where available, HLA class I and class II types were obtained from metadata supplied by the sample provider rather than from assay-based typing. The sample metadata nearly always contained a de-identified subject ID, COVID-19 status, age in years and sex. The material from the prospective study consisted of cDNA or gDNA derived from T cells, B-cell-depleted T cells, or PBMCs. The samples were drawn from two sources: the first 160 participants of the ongoing ImmuneRACE study, and fewer than 1,500 subjects contributed by 6 global collaborators. Subjects who had been exposed to COVID-19, were actively infected with it, or had recovered from it provided the deeply sampled blood TCRbeta repertoires that made up the dataset. On the study overall, not on this receptor specifically: The quantity of clinical and demographic metadata differed by source and by participant and was supplied without curation.

To note about this clone: The antigen this receptor binds is unknown. No base quality information exists; no much larger clone differs at one position. The sample has other DNA sequences that encode this CDR3 too.

TCRbeta CDR3 regions were amplified from genomic DNA by means of the immunoSEQ Assay, a bias-controlled multiplex PCR. The paper's processing steps were these. The number of nucleated cells in each sample was estimated by amplification of reference gene primers within the assay. Sequence reads were collapsed and filtered to measure the absolute abundance of every unique TCRbeta CDR3 rearrangement. For each sample, productive Simpson clonality was calculated as the square root of Simpson's diversity index over productive rearrangements. As stored in TCRdb, this immuneACCESS dataset retains in-frame rearrangements with V and J assigned. A fraction of the clones does not appear; measured against another copy, unresolved V genes explain less than half of the discrepancy, and the remainder lacks a known reason. From that table come the V and J calls and clone size; the DNA was used to work out D and trimming. Counted in this sample were 150,000 to 200,000 clones; roughly three quarters of them appeared once. The top ten clonotypes cover around 16% of the sample.

Whole blood was collected in K2EDTA tubes by collaborating institutions according to the institutions' own protocols. For TCRbeta analysis, collaborators shipped samples in one of three forms: frozen whole blood, isolated PBMCs, or DNA extracted from either of those sample types. V is pared back by 11 bases and J by 4 bases, with 8 bases lying between the germline termini. The CDR3 holds 11 amino acids from the cysteine to the phenylalanine. The sequence is cut down to CDR3 DNA, 33 bases in frame from base 1. The germline V gene provides CDR1 MNHEY and CDR2 SVGAGI. Sequencing was performed on peripheral blood. The source is a man aged 55 to 70 with active or convalescent COVID-19. Here the chain combines TRBV6-5 and TRBJ2-2; the D gene is perhaps TRBD1, on 6 matching bases. The CDR3 sequence is CAARGTGELFF. DNA sequence: TGTGCCGCCAGGGGCACCGGGGAGCTGTTTTTT.